Relative to its sample, the clone carrying this TCR beta chain is medium-sized (0.01 to 0.1%). Its specificity is not known. This record comes from a study of neurological immune-mediated disorders. The cDNA was generated by 5'RACE with 10-nucleotide random UMIs. Each CDR3 protein gets one entry after TCRdb re-called the 5' RACE reads with MiXCR. This table holds 70,000 to 95,000 distinct CDR3 sequences, about 15% found once. The study, taken as a whole, reports: Multiple sclerosis was found to have the least TCR clonal expansion, below healthy controls, and HTLV-1-associated myelopathy the most. Private repertoires in all groups were suggested, as expanded clones shared no CDR3 amino acid sequences across subjects.

Trimming pared 2 bases from V and 6 bases from J, leaving 6 bases between. This CDR3 has 12 residues. Germline CDR1 is SEHNR and CDR2 is FQNEAQ (reference sequence). Individuals who volunteered at a blood bank located in Maryland, USA, made up the group of healthy controls. The chain is built from TRBV7-9 and TRBJ2-3; D unresolved. This TCR came from a woman in her thirties or forties in good health. The sequencing input was PBMCs. The CDR3 DNA reads as TGTGCCAGCAGCTTAACGGCTGATACGCAGTATTTT. It translates to CASSLTADTQYF.